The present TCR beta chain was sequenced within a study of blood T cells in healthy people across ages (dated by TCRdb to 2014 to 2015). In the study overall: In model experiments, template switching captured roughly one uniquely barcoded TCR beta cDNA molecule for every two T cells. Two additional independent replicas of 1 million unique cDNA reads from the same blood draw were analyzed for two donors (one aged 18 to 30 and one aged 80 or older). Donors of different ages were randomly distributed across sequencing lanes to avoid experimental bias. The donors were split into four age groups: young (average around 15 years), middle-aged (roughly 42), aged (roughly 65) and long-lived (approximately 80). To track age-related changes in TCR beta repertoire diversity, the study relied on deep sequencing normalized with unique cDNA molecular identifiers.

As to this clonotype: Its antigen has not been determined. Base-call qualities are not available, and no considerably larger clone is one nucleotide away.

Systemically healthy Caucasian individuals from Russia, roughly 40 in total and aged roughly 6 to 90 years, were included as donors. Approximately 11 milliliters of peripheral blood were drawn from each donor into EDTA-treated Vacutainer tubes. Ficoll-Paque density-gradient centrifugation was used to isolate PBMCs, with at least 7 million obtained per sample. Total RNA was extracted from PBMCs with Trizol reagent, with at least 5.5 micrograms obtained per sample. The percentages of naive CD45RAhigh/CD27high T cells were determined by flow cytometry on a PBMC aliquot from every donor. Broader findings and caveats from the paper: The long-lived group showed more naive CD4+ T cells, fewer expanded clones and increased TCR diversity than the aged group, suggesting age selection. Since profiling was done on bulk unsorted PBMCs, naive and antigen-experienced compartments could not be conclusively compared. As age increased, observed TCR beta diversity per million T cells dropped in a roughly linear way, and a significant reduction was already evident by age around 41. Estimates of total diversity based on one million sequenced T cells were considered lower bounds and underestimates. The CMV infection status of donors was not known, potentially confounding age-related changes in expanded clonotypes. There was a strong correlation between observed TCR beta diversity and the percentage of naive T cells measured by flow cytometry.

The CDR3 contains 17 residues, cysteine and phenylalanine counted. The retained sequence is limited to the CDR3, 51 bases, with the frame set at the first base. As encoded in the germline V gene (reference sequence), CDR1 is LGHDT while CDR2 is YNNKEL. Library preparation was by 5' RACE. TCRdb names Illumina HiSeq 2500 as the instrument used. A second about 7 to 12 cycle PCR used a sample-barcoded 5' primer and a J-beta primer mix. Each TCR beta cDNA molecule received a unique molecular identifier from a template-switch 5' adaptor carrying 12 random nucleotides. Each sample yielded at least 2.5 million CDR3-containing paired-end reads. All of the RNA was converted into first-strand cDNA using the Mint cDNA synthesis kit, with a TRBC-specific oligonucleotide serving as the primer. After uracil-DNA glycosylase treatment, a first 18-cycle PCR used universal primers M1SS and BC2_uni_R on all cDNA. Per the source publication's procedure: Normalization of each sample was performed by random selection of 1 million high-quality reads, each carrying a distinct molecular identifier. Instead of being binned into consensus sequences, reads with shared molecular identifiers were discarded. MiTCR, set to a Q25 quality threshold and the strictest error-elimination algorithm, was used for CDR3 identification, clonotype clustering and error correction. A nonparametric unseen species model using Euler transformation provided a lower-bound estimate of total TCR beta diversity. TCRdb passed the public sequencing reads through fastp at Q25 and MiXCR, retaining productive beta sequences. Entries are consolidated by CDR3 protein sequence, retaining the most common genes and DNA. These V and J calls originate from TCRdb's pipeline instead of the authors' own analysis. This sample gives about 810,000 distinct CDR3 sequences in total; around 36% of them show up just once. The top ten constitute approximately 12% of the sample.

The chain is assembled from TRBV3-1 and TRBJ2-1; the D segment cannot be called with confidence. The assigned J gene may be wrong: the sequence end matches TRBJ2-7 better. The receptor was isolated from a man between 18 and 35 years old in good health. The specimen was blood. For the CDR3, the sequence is CASSQGHPSSSYNEQYF. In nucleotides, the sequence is TGTGCCAGCAGCCAAGGTCATCCGTCCAGCTCCTACAATGAGCAGTACTTC.